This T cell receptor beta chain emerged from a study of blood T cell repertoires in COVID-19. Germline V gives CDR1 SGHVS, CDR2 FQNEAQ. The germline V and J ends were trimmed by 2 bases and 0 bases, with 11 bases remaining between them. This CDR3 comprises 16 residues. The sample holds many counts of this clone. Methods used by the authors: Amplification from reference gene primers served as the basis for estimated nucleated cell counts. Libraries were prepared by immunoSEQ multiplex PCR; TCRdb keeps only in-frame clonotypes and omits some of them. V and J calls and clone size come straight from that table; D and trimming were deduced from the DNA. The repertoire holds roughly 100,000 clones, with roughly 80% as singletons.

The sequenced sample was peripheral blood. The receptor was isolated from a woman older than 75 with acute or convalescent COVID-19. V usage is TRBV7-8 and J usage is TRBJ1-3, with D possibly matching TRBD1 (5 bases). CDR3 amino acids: CASSLTPRVSGNTIYF. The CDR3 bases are TGTGCCAGCAGCTTAACCCCCAGGGTCTCTGGAAACACCATATATTTT.